The 21 T cell receptor beta chains reported below all come from one sample, sequenced in a study of beta chain features in type 1 diabetes. Study-wide points: Type 1 diabetes patients had moderately but significantly shorter TCRB CDR3s in all four CD4+ subsets.

Their antigens remain unidentified. Expressed TCRB transcripts were sequenced because the entire RNA isolate underwent reverse transcription. Data came from immunoSEQ multiplex PCR; TCRdb stores just in-frame clones and leaves some out. This repertoire shows 300,000 to 350,000 clones, approximately 10% found once; its top ten account for 1%. The sequenced sample was central memory CD4+ T cells from blood. The receptors come from a man aged 25 to 45 with type 1 diabetes.

In its sample, this clone was seen a few times. The chain employs TRBV15 and TRBJ2-3, with TRBD2 matching over 7 bases. There are 16 residues in the CDR3. V shed 0 bases and J 6 bases; nucleotides not matched to a gene: 9. CDR1 LNHNV and CDR2 YYDKDF come from the germline V gene (reference sequence). CDR3 sequence reads: CATSRDVSGVADTQYF. Written as DNA, the CDR3 is TGTGCCACCAGCAGAGATGTAAGCGGGGTCGCCGATACGCAGTATTTT.

This clone came up a few times. Sequence at one end of the junction differs from germline and may be a read error. V usage is TRBV10-3 and J usage is TRBJ2-5, with a possible D match to TRBD2 (6 bases). The CDR3 contains 16 residues. Per germline, CDR1 ENHRY and CDR2 SYGVKD. This CDR3 reads CASSYSSGEHQETQYF. The CDR3 DNA reads TGTGCCAGCAGTTACTCCTCGGGGGAGCACCAAGAGACCCAGTACTTC.

The table lists this clone with a few counts. V and J are TRBV14 and TRBJ2-5; the D is unclear. This CDR3 spans 13 amino acids. V lost 5 bases and J 2 bases, leaving 9 bases between the germline ends. The germline V gene encodes CDR1 SGHDN and CDR2 FVKESK. The DNA for the CDR3 is TGTGCCAGCAGCAAAGTGGGACAAGAGACCCAGTACTTC. It specifies CASSKVGQETQYF.

There are a few counts of this clone. J is TRBJ1-2 and V is TRBV13; D is unresolved. V was cut by 3 bases and J by 7 bases, with 21 bases left in between. The CDR3 loop spans 16 amino acids. The germline CDR1 and CDR2 sequences are PRHDT and FYEKMQ (reference sequence). The CDR3, as DNA: TGTGCCAGCAGCTTGTCCCCCTTCGGGAAGGAGGGTGGCTACACCTTC. Amino acid sequence: CASSLSPFGKEGGYTF.

This clone was seen only a few times. The chain links TRBV29-1 to TRBJ2-7; TRBD1 agrees at 7 bases. The V gene's germline CDR1 is SQVTM and CDR2 ANQGSEA. The J segment lost 4 bases and the V segment lost 1 base, leaving 10 bases of the junction unmatched. The CDR3 covers 15 residues. As DNA, the CDR3 is TGCAGCGTTGAAGGGGGCGTGACAGGGTCATACGAGCAGTACTTC. Translating gives CSVEGGVTGSYEQYF.

The rearrangement links TRBV6-6 to TRBJ2-2; D remains unclear. Germline loops: CDR1 MNHNY, CDR2 SVGAGI (reference sequence). Deletions cut 2 bases from V and 4 bases from J, with 11 bases between. The CDR3 is made up of 15 amino acids. The CDR3 reads CASSYVQPITGELFF. CDR3 coding DNA: TGTGCCAGCAGTTACGTGCAGCCAATCACCGGGGAGCTGTTTTTT.

A few counts support this clone. The rearrangement links TRBV11-2 to TRBJ2-7; D may be TRBD1 (5 bases). The CDR3 covers 14 residues. Trimming took off 5 bases at V and 0 bases at J, with 11 bases between the two ends. The germline CDR1 and CDR2 sequences are SGHAT and FQNNGV. The CDR3 DNA sequence: TGTGCCAGCAGCCGCGACAGTTTCTCCTACGAGCAGTACTTC. It encodes CASSRDSFSYEQYF.

This clone showed up many times. The DNA for the CDR3 is TGTGCCAGCAGCGTTCAGGGAAGAGGAAACACCATATATTTT. This gives the protein CASSVQGRGNTIYF. The chain carries TRBV9 and TRBJ1-3; D might be TRBD1 (5 bases). The CDR3 has 14 residues. The germline V gene encodes CDR1 SGDLS and CDR2 YYNGEE. V was shortened by 2 bases and J by 4 bases, with 10 bases between the two germline ends.

In DNA form, the CDR3 reads TGTGCCAGCAGCGATCTCGGGTCGGCCAAAAACATTCAGTACTTC. Translated, it gives CASSDLGSAKNIQYF. The chain couples TRBV9 to TRBJ2-4; D ambiguous. V was clipped by 3 bases and J by 1 base, with 11 bases between them. The CDR3 runs 15 residues. Germline loops: CDR1 SGDLS, CDR2 YYNGEE. The full variable domain, rest sourced from reference TRBV9 and TRBJ2-4, is DSGVTQTPKHLITATGQRVTLRCSPRSGDLSVYWYQQSLDQGLQFLIQYYNGEERAKGNILERFSAQQFPDLHSELNLSSLELGDSALYFCASSDLGSAKNIQYFGAGTRLSVL.

This clone was observed a handful of times. The V gene is TRBV6-1, the J gene TRBJ1-4; 7 bases match TRBD1. This CDR3 contains 14 residues. Germline CDR1 and CDR2: MNHNS and SASEGT. With V trimmed by 7 bases and J by 5 bases, 7 bases remained unmatched. CDR3 nucleotide sequence: TGTGCCAGCAATCAGGGGGAGGTGAATGAAAAACTGTTTTTT. Protein product: CASNQGEVNEKLFF.

The chain joins TRBV30 to TRBJ1-5; a weak D match, TRBD1 (5 bases). The V and J ends lost 1 base and 6 bases respectively, with 16 bases between them. This CDR3 spans 15 amino acids. The germline gives CDR1 GTSNPN, CDR2 SVGIG (reference sequence). CDR3 sequence: CAWSEDSRGGQPQHF. Here the CDR3 DNA reads TGTGCCTGGAGTGAGGACTCTCGTGGGGGTCAGCCCCAGCATTTT. The entire variable domain, with the rest obtained from reference TRBV30 and TRBJ1-5, is as follows: SQTIHQWPATLVQPVGSPLSLECTVEGTSNPNLYWYRQAAGRGLQLLFYSVGIGQISSEVPQNLSASRPQDRQFILSSKKLLLSDSGFYLCAWSEDSRGGQPQHFGDGTRLSIL.

The V call is TRBV9, the J call TRBJ1-1; D not resolved. The CDR3 has 14 residues. V lost 0 bases and J 1 base, leaving 7 bases between the germline ends. Germline assignment: CDR1 SGDLS and CDR2 YYNGEE. As DNA, the CDR3 is TGTGCCAGCAGCGTAGGTGCGGCGAACACTGAAGCTTTCTTT. Protein product: CASSVGAANTEAFF.

The CDR3 loop is CASSGPWGGKETQYF. The CDR3 bases are TGTGCCAGCAGTGGGCCGTGGGGGGGGAAAGAGACCCAGTACTTC. The chain employs TRBV25-1 and TRBJ2-5; 7 bases fit TRBD2. Germline assignment: CDR1 MGHDK and CDR2 SYGVNS. Trimming removed 4 bases from V and 3 bases from J; junction bases left unmatched: 8. The CDR3 is 15 residues long.

This clone was seen a few times. The chain combines TRBV7-9 with TRBJ2-2; D gene unclear. V gave up 4 bases and J gave up 8 bases, with 5 bases separating them. The CDR3 loop spans 11 amino acids. Germline values: CDR1 SEHNR, CDR2 FQNEAQ (reference sequence). CDR3 residues: CASSSEGELFF. The CDR3 DNA sequence: TGTGCCAGCAGCTCAGAGGGGGAGCTGTTTTTT.

This chain links TRBV11-2 with TRBJ1-4; no reliable D call. The CDR3 spans 11 residues. The V end lost 0 bases, the J end lost 11 bases, and 4 bases lay between the germline ends. CDR1 and CDR2 from the germline V gene are SGHAT and FQNNGV. The CDR3 DNA reads as TGTGCCAGCAGCTTAGAGGGGAAACTGTTTTTT. Translation gives CASSLEGKLFF.

This clone was observed once. The chain combines TRBV4-3 with TRBJ1-2, with 9 bases identical to TRBD1. The trim removed 3 bases at V and 4 bases at J, leaving 6 bases unmatched. The CDR3 runs to 15 residues. CDR1 and CDR2 (germline): LGHNA, YSLEER. The CDR3 DNA reads TGCGCCAGCAGCCAGGGGGGACAGGGAAGCTATGGCTACACCTTC. This encodes CASSQGGQGSYGYTF.

There are a few counts of this clone. This chain links TRBV5-1 with TRBJ1-1, with D uncertain. This CDR3 spans 13 amino acids. In germline, CDR1 is SGHRS, CDR2 YFSETQ. V dropped 1 base and J dropped 6 bases, with 10 bases sitting between them. The DNA for the CDR3 is TGCGCCAGCAGCTTGTCCGACAAGTCTGAAGCTTTCTTT. This encodes CASSLSDKSEAFF.

The chain recombines TRBV7-9 with TRBJ1-1; perhaps TRBD1 as D (5 bases). From germline, CDR1 is SEHNR and CDR2 FQNEAQ (reference sequence). There are 14 residues in the CDR3. V gave up 5 bases and J gave up 0 bases, with 10 bases separating them. As DNA, the CDR3 is TGTGCCAGCAGCGTAGGGGCCTTGAACACTGAAGCTTTCTTT. As protein: CASSVGALNTEAFF. Full variable domain (rest looked up from reference TRBV7-9 and TRBJ1-1): DTGVSQNPRHKITKRGQNVTFRCDPISEHNRLYWYRQTLGQGPEFLTYFQNEAQLEKSRLLSDRFSAERPKGSFSTLEIQRTEQGDSAMYLCASSVGALNTEAFFGQGTRLTVV.

For this clone: In the same sample, other DNA sequences code for this CDR3. The chain links TRBV30 to TRBJ2-5; the D gene is possibly TRBD2 (5 bases). Trimming took 4 bases from V and 1 from J, leaving 7 bases between them. The CDR3 is 12 amino acids. CDR1 GTSNPN and CDR2 SVGIG come from the germline V gene (reference sequence). The CDR3 sequence is CAWNRGQETQYF. CDR3 DNA: TGTGCCTGGAACCGGGGCCAAGAGACCCAGTACTTC.

In nucleotides, the CDR3 is TGTGCCAGCAGCGCCGAGACAGCAGGGGAGCAGTACTTC. Translating gives CASSAETAGEQYF. The chain employs TRBV9 and TRBJ2-7; TRBD1 might be the D (5 bases). The length of the CDR3 is 13 residues. Germline V gene lookup returns CDR1 SGDLS and CDR2 YYNGEE. V gave up 3 bases and J gave up 7 bases, with 14 bases separating them.

This clone was detected a few times. The chain couples TRBV2 to TRBJ2-5; maybe TRBD1 (6 bases). V gave up 3 bases and J gave up 5 bases, with 13 bases separating them. Germline V gene sequence: CDR1 SNHLY, CDR2 FYNNEI. CDR3 length equals 14 residues. The CDR3 sequence is CASSDPGEIETQYF. CDR3 coding DNA: TGTGCCAGCAGTGATCCAGGGGAGATCGAGACCCAGTACTTC.